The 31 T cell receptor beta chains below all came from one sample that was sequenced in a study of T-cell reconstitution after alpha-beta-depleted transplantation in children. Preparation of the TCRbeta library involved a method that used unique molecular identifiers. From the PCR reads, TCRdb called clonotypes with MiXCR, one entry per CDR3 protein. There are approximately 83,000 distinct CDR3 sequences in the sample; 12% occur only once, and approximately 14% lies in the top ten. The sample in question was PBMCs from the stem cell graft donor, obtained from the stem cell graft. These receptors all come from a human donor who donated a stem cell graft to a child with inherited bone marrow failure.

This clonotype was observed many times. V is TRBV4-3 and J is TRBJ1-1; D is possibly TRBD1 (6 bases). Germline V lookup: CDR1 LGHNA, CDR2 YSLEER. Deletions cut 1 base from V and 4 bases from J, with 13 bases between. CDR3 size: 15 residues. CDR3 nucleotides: TGCGCCAGCAGCCAAGCAGGGGCAGAGGCCACTGAAGCTTTCTTT. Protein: CASSQAGAEATEAFF.

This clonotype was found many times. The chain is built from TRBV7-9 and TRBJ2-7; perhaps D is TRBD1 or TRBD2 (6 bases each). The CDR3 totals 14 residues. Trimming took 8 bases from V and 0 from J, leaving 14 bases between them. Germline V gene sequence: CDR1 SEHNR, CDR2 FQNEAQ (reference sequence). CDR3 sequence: CASVLWGASYEQYF. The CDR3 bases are TGTGCCAGCGTCTTGTGGGGGGCCTCCTACGAGCAGTACTTC.

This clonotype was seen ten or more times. CDR3 nucleotide sequence: TGTGCCAGCAGTAGGGGACGGGCGGTCACTGAAGCTTTCTTT. As protein: CASSRGRAVTEAFF. The chain recombines TRBV6-5 with TRBJ1-1; TRBD1 might be the D (5 bases). CDR1 is MNHEY and CDR2 is SVGAGI in the germline V gene. Trimming pared 5 bases from V and 4 bases from J, leaving 14 bases between. The CDR3 has 14 amino acids.

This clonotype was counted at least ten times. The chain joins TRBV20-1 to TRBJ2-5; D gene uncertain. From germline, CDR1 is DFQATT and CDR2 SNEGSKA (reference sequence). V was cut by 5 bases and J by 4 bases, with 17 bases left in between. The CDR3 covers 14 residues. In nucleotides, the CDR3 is TGCAGTGCTCAAATTCCTAAATGGGGAGAGACCCAGTACTTC. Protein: CSAQIPKWGETQYF.

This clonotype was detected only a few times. CDR3 sequence (DNA): TGTGCCAGAAGCTTGTCGCGGGACAGAGGAACCTACGAGCAGTACTTC. Translating it yields CARSLSRDRGTYEQYF. The chain joins TRBV5-3 to TRBJ2-7; perhaps TRBD1 as D (7 bases). TRBV5-3 carries the ORF label, with uncertain function. The CDR3 loop spans 16 amino acids. The V and J ends lost 1 base and 2 bases respectively, with 16 bases between them.

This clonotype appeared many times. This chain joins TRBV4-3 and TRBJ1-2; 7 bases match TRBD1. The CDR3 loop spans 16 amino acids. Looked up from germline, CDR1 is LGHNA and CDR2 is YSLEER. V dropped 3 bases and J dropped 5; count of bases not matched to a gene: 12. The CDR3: CASSHGDRTPFYGYTF. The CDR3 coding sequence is TGCGCCAGCAGCCATGGGGACAGAACACCCTTTTATGGCTACACCTTC.

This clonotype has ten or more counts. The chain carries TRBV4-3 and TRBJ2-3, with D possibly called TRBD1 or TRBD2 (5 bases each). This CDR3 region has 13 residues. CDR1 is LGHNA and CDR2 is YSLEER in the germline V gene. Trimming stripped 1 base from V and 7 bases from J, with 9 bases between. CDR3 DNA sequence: TGCGCCAGCAGCCAAGGCAGGGAGAATACGCAGTATTTT. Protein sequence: CASSQGRENTQYF.

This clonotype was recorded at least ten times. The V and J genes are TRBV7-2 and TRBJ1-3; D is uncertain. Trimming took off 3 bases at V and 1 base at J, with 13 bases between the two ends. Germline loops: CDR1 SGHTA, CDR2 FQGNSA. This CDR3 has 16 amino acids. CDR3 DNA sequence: TGTGCCAGCAGCTTCTCGACTGGTCCGTCTGGAAACACCATATATTTT. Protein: CASSFSTGPSGNTIYF.

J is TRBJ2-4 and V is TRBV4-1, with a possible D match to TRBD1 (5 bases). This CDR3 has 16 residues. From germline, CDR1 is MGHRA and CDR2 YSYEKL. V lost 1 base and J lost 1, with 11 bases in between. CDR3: CASSQVLGAAKNIQYF. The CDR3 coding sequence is TGCGCCAGCAGCCAAGTATTAGGGGCGGCCAAAAACATTCAGTACTTC.

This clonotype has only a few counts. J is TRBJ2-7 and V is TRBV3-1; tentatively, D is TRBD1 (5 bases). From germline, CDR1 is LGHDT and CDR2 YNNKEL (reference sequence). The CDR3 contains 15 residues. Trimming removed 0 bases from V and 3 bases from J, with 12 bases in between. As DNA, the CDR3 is TGTGCCAGCAGCCAAGACAGGGAACCGGTCTACGAGCAGTACTTC. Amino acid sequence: CASSQDREPVYEQYF.

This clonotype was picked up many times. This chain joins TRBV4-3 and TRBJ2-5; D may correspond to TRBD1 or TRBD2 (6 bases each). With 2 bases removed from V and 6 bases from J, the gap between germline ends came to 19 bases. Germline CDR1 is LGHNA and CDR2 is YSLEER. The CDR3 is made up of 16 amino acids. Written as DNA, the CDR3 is TGCGCCAGCAGCCAAAGGACTCGGGGGCTCGGACAGACCCAGTACTTC. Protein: CASSQRTRGLGQTQYF.

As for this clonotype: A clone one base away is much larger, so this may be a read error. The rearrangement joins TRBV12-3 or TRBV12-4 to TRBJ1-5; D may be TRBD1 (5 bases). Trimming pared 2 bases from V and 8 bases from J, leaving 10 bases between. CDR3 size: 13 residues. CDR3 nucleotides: TGTGCCAGCAGTTTATGGGGGTTTGAGCCCCAGCATTTT. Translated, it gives CASSLWGFEPQHF.

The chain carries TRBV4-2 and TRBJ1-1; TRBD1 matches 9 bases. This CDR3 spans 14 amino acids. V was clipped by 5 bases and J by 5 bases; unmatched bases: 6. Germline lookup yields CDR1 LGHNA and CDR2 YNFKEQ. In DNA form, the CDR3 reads TGTGCCAGCAGCGCAAACAGGGGGCTGACTGAAGCTTTCTTT. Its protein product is CASSANRGLTEAFF.

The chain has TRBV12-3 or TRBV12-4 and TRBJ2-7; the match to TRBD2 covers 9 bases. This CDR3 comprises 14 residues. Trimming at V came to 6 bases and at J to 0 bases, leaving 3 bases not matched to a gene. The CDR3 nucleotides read TGTGCCAGCAGAATGACTAGCGGCTCCTACGAGCAGTACTTC. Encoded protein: CASRMTSGSYEQYF.

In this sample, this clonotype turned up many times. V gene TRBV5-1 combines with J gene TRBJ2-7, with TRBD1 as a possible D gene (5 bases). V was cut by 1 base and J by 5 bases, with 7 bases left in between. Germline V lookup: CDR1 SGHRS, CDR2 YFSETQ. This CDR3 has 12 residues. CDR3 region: CASSLPTDEQYF. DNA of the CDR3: TGCGCCAGCAGCTTGCCGACAGACGAGCAGTACTTC. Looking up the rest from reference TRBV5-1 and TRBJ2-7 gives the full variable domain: KAGVTQTPRYLIKTRGQQVTLSCSPISGHRSVSWYQQTPGQGLQFLFEYFSETQRNKGNFPGRFSGRQFSNSRSEMNVSTLELGDSALYLCASSLPTDEQYFGPGTRLTVT.

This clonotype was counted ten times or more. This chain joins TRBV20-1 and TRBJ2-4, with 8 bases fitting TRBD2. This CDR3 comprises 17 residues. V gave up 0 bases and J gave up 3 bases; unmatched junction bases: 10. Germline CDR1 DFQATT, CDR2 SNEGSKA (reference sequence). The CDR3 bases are TGCAGTGCTAGAGACCCTCGGGGGGGCCTCGACAAAAACATTCAGTACTTC. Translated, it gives CSARDPRGGLDKNIQYF.

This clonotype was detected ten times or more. CDR3 coding DNA: TGTGCCAGCAGTTCATCCCGACGGTATCAAGAGACCCAGTACTTC. Amino acid sequence: CASSSSRRYQETQYF. This sequence joins TRBV28 and TRBJ2-5; D is ambiguous. This CDR3 region has 15 residues. V was clipped by 4 bases and J by 2 bases, with 14 bases between them. Germline V gives CDR1 MDHEN, CDR2 SYDVKM.

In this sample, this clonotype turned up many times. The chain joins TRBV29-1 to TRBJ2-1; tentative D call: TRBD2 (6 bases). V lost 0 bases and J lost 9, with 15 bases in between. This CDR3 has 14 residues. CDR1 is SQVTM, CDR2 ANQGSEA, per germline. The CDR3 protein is CSVEDPEGDFEQFF. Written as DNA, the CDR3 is TGCAGCGTTGAAGATCCGGAGGGAGATTTTGAGCAGTTCTTC.

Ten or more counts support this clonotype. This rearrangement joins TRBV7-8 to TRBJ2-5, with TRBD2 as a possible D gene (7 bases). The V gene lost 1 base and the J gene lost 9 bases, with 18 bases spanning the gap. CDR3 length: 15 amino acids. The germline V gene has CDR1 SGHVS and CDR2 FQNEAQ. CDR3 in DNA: TGTGCCAGCAGCTTAGAGGGGGGGGGGTTTTCGGCCCAGTACTTC. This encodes CASSLEGGGFSAQYF.

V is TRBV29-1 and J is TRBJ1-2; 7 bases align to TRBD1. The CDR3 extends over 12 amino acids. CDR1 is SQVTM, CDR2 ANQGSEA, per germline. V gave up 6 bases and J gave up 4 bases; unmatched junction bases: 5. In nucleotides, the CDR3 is TGCAGCGTGTTGGGACAGTCCTATGGCTACACCTTC. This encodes CSVLGQSYGYTF.

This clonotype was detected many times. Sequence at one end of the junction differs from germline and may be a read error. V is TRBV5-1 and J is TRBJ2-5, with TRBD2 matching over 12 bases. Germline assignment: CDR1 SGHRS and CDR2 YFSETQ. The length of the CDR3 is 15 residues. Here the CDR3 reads CSSSPAGTSGETQYF. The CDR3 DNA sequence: TGCTCCAGCAGCCCGGCTGGGACTAGCGGGGAGACCCAGTACTTC.

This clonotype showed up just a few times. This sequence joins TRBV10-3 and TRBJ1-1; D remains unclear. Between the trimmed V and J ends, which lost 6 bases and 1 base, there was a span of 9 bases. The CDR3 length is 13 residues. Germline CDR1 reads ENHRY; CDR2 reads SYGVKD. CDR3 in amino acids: CAISLGRNTEAFF. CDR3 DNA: TGTGCCATCAGCCTCGGTCGGAACACTGAAGCTTTCTTT.

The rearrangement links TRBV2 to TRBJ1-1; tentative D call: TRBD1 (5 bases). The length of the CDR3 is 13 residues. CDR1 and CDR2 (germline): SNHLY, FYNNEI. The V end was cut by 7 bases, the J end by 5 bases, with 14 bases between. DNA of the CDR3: TGTGCCAGCACCTCCAGCGGGGGGACTGAAGCTTTCTTT. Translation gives CASTSSGGTEAFF.

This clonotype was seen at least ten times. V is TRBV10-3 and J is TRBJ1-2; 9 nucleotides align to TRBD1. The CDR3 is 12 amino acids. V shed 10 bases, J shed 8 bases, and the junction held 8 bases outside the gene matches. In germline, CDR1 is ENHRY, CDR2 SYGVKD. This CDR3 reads CATSGQGLGYTF. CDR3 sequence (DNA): TGTGCCACGTCCGGACAGGGGCTGGGCTACACCTTC.

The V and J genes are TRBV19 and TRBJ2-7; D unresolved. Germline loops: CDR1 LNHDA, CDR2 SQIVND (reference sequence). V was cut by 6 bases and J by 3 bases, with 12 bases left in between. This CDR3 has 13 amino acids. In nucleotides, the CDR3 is TGTGCCAGTAGGGGTACATGGAGCTACGAGCAGTACTTC. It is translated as CASRGTWSYEQYF.

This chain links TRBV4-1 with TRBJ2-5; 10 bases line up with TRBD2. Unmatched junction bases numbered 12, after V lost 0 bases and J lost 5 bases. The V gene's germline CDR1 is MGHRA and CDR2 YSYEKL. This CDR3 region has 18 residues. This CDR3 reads CASSQDPVSGGALETQYF. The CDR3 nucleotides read TGCGCCAGCAGCCAAGATCCGGTGAGCGGGGGGGCCTTGGAGACCCAGTACTTC.

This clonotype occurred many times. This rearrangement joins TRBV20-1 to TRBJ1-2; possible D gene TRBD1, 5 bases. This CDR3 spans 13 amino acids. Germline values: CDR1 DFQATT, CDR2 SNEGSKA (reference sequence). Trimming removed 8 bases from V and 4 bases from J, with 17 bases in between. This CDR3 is CSNTKQAGYGYTF. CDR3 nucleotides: TGCAGTAATACTAAACAGGCTGGCTATGGCTACACCTTC.

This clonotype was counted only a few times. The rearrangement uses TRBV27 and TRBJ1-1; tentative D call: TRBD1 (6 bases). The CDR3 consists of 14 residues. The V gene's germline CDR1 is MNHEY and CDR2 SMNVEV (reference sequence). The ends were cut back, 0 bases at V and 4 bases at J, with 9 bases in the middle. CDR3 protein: CASSLSKGGTEAFF. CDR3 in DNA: TGTGCCAGCAGTTTATCGAAAGGGGGCACTGAAGCTTTCTTT.

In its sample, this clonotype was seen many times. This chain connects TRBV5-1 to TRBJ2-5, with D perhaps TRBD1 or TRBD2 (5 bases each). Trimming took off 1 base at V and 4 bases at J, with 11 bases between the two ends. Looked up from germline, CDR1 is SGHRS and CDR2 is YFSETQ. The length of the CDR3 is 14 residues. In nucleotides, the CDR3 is TGCGCCAGCAGCTTGACGGGACGGGGAGAGACCCAGTACTTC. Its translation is CASSLTGRGETQYF.

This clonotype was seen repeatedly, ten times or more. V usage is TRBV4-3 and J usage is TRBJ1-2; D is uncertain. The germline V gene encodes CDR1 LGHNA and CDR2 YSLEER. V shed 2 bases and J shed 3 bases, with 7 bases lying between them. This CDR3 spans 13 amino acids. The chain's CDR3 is CASSQRTDYGYTF. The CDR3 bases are TGCGCCAGCAGCCAACGGACCGACTATGGCTACACCTTC.

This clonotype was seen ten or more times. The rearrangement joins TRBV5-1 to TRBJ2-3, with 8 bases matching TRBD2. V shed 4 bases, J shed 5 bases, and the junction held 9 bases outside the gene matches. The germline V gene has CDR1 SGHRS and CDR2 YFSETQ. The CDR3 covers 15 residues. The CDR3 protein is CASSQTGGAEDTQYF. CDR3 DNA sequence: TGCGCCAGCAGCCAGACCGGGGGGGCGGAAGATACGCAGTATTTT.